The sequence of this T cell receptor (beta chain) was determined in a study of cytomegalovirus exposure and HLA in healthy donors. Whole-study findings and limits: There were several of the most significant clusters that appeared linked to common viral pathogens in a later analysis. The productive fraction for most TCR beta V segments was about 90% or about 30% in an earlier analysis. Being indistinguishable, some V segments were excluded, TRBV6-2 and TRBV6-3 among them.

Turning to this clone: Its cognate antigen is unknown.

The PCR employed 60 Vbeta primers together with 13 Jbeta primers. Profiling relied on immunoSEQ multiplex PCR, and the TCRdb table lists in-frame clones only, not all of them. The profile shows about 210,000 clones, nearly 80% of them singletons. Unrecorded immune exposure was likely among donors, who were nominally healthy when sampled. Germline lookup yields CDR1 MNHEY and CDR2 SMNVEV (reference sequence). CDR3 length: 15 residues. With 4 bases clipped from V and 5 bases from J, the junction kept 8 bases outside the gene matches. The chain links TRBV27 to TRBJ2-5; the match to TRBD1 covers 9 bases. Sequencing used PBMCs. This clonotype was obtained from a male donor in good health and CMV-seronegative. In DNA form, the CDR3 reads TGTGCCAGCAGTTCGGAACAGGGGGCGTTGGAGACCCAGTACTTC. Residues: CASSSEQGALETQYF.